The clone carrying this TCR beta chain was observed many times. Its antigen is currently unknown. This sample was taken from a study of identical twins. Broader study findings: The more abundant beta clonotypes in cord blood had fewer insertions, and memory repertoires did not show this.

TCRdb processed the 5' RACE reads anew with MiXCR; each CDR3 protein has one entry. The data show 700,000 or so distinct CDR3 sequences, around 20% seen once. The sample was also reused in another study, on T cells expressing NK-cell markers.

This clonotype was obtained from a woman aged 18 to 35 in good health. Source material: PBMCs.

The DNA for the CDR3 is TGTGCCAGCAGCCTAGCCAATGCGAACACTGAAGCTTTCTTT. Translated: CASSLANANTEAFF. This sequence joins TRBV3-1 and TRBJ1-1; D is unresolved. CDR1 and CDR2 from the germline V gene are LGHDT and YNNKEL (reference sequence). V lost 4 bases and J lost 1, with 10 bases in between. This CDR3 has 14 amino acids.